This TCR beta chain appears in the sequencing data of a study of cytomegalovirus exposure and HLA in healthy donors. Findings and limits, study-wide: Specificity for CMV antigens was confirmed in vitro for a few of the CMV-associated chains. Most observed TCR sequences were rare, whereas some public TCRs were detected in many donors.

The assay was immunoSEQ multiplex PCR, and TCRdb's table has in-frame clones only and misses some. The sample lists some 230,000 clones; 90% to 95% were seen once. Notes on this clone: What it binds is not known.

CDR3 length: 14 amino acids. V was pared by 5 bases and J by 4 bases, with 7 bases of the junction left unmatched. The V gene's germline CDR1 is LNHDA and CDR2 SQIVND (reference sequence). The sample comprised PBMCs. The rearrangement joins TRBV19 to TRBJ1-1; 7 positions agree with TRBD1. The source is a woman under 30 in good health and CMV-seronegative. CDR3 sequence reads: CASSRQGGVTEAFF. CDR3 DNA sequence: TGTGCCAGTAGTCGACAGGGTGGGGTCACTGAAGCTTTCTTT. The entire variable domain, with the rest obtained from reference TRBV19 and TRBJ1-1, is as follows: DGGITQSPKYLFRKEGQNVTLSCEQNLNHDAMYWYRQDPGQGLRLIYYSQIVNDFQKGDIAEGYSVSREKKESFPLTVTSAQKNPTAFYLCASSRQGGVTEAFFGQGTRLTVV.